The clone carrying this TCR beta chain was observed many times. Its antigen is not identified. Sequencing ends 3 residues short of the CDR3 end; the germline J gene provides the rest. These data originate in a study of T cell clonality in common variable immunodeficiency. Findings of the study overall: CVID subjects shared fewer TCRbeta clones than healthy controls did. What drives increased CVID clonality needs T cell subpopulation sequencing.

This CDR3 spans 15 amino acids. V lost 8 bases to trimming and J lost 0 bases, with 11 bases between them. Per germline, CDR1 KGHSH and CDR2 LQKENI. Patients and controls were mostly of Caucasian heritage. Repertoires were generated with immunoSEQ multiplex PCR, while TCRdb's copy carries only in-frame clones and drops some. There are tens of thousands of clones in the sample, none observed a single time. The chain uses TRBV18 and TRBJ2-6; no reliable D call. What was sequenced was peripheral blood mononuclear cells. The sequence derives from a person aged 18 to 75 in good health. The sequenced CDR3 bases are TGTGCCAGCGCAACCACGGGCTCTGGGGCCAACGTC. Translating it yields CASATTGSGANV. The CDR3 in full is CASATTGSGANVLTF. The full variable domain, its missing parts supplied by reference TRBV18 and TRBJ2-6, is NAGVMQNPRHLVRRRGQEARLRCSPMKGHSHVYWYRQLPEEGLKFMVYLQKENIIDESGMPKERFSAEFPKEGPSILRIQQVVRGDSAAYFCASATTGSGANVLTFGAGSRLTVL.